Below, 24 T cell receptor beta chains from the same sample are listed, as sequenced in a study of blood T cell repertoires in COVID-19 (TCRdb year 2020). Library method: the immunoSEQ multiplex PCR assay. TCRdb retrieved this table from immuneACCESS and kept in-frame rearrangements only. Not all clones are present; in checked studies, unresolved V genes account for under half, and no reason is known for the remainder. The sample table holds tens of thousands of clones, of which approximately 86% were seen once. Around a sixth of the sample goes to the ten largest clones. Material for sequencing was peripheral blood. These receptors were obtained from a woman aged 80 or over with acute or convalescent COVID-19.

This chain uses TRBV15 with TRBJ2-7, with a tentative D call TRBD2 (6 bases). Trimming removed 8 bases at V and 1 base at J, with 18 bases between. The CDR3 runs 15 residues. Germline assignment: CDR1 LNHNV and CDR2 YYDKDF (reference sequence). The CDR3 DNA sequence: TGTGCCACCCGAACCGGGAGCATCCCTTCCTACGAGCAGTACTTC. Protein sequence: CATRTGSIPSYEQYF. Full variable domain (rest looked up from reference TRBV15 and TRBJ2-7): DAMVIQNPRYQVTQFGKPVTLSCSQTLNHNVMYWYQQKSSQAPKLLFHYYDKDFNNEADTPDNFQSRRPNTSFCFLDIRSPGLGDTAMYLCATRTGSIPSYEQYFGPGTRLTVT.

This chain links TRBV7-9 with TRBJ1-4, with 7 positions matching TRBD1. The CDR3 is 15 residues long. Trimming took 1 base from V and 6 from J; bases not matched to a gene: 5. Germline values: CDR1 SEHNR, CDR2 FQNEAQ (reference sequence). The CDR3 loop reads CASSLDAGGDEKLFF. In nucleotides, the CDR3 is TGTGCCAGCAGCTTAGACGCAGGGGGAGATGAAAAACTGTTTTTT.

The chain uses TRBV12-5 and TRBJ2-3, with 8 bases fitting TRBD1. Germline CDR1 reads LGHNT; CDR2 reads FRNRAP. The CDR3 extends over 15 amino acids. Losses at the gene ends were 4 bases for V and 1 base for J; bases not matched to a gene: 4. CDR3 in amino acids: CASGSRGRGTDTQYF. The CDR3 nucleotides are TGTGCTAGTGGTTCCAGGGGGCGCGGCACAGATACGCAGTATTTT.

The chain recombines TRBV7-9 with TRBJ1-6, with TRBD1 matching 7 bases. The germline V gene has CDR1 SEHNR and CDR2 FQNEAQ (reference sequence). This CDR3 spans 14 amino acids. V dropped 6 bases and J dropped 7; count of bases not matched to a gene: 6. The CDR3 region is CASSYDRANSPLHF. CDR3 nucleotides: TGTGCCAGCAGTTACGACAGGGCCAATTCACCCCTCCACTTT.

J is TRBJ1-1 and V is TRBV6-5; D unresolved. V was shortened by 6 bases and J by 2 bases, with 13 bases between the two germline ends. The CDR3 loop spans 14 amino acids. The germline V gene has CDR1 MNHEY and CDR2 SVGAGI. CDR3 sequence reads: CASRGRSPNTEAFF. The CDR3 DNA reads as TGTGCCAGCAGGGGCAGATCCCCTAACACTGAAGCTTTCTTT.

The chain joins TRBV5-4 to TRBJ1-2; 11 positions match TRBD1. Germline V gives CDR1 SGHNT, CDR2 YYREEE (reference sequence). Trimming at V came to 0 bases and at J to 4 bases, leaving 2 bases not matched to a gene. The CDR3 sequence is 15 residues long. CDR3 in amino acids: CASSLGTGGVYGYTF. The CDR3 DNA reads as TGTGCCAGCAGCTTGGGGACAGGGGGCGTCTATGGCTACACCTTC.

The chain joins TRBV5-4 to TRBJ1-5; D perhaps matches TRBD1 (6 bases). The CDR3 length is 19 residues. CDR1 SGHNT and CDR2 YYREEE come from the germline V gene (reference sequence). V was cut by 4 bases and J by 0 bases, with 23 bases left in between. CDR3 amino acids: CASSREARARGYSNQPQHF. CDR3 bases: TGTGCCAGCAGCCGGGAGGCCCGGGCGAGGGGGTATAGCAATCAGCCCCAGCATTTT. Full variable domain (rest looked up from reference TRBV5-4 and TRBJ1-5): ETGVTQSPTHLIKTRGQQVTLRCSSQSGHNTVSWYQQALGQGPQFIFQYYREEENGRGNFPPRFSGLQFPNYSSELNVNALELDDSALYLCASSREARARGYSNQPQHFGDGTRLSIL.

This clone showed up just once. The gene calls are TRBV5-1 and TRBJ1-1; perhaps TRBD1 as D (6 bases). The CDR3 extends over 12 amino acids. CDR1 is SGHRS, CDR2 YFSETQ, per germline. V was shortened by 4 bases and J by 7 bases, with 11 bases between the two germline ends. CDR3 DNA sequence: TGCGCCAGCAGCCTGCCAGGGGATGAAGCTTTCTTT. Translation: CASSLPGDEAFF.

The chain employs TRBV2 and TRBJ1-3; no definite D call. CDR1 is SNHLY and CDR2 is FYNNEI in the germline V gene. V was shortened by 2 bases and J by 2 bases, with 16 bases between the two germline ends. The CDR3 is made up of 17 amino acids. In DNA form, the CDR3 reads TGTGCCAGCAGTGAACTTTACCCCATGGGCGCTGGAAACACCATATATTTT. Translated: CASSELYPMGAGNTIYF.

The V gene is TRBV3-1 (or the pseudogene TRBV3-2), the J gene TRBJ2-3, with TRBD2 matching over 9 bases. The CDR3 is made up of 15 amino acids. V lost 4 bases, J lost 4 bases, and 6 bases stayed unmatched. Germline V CDR1 and CDR2: LGHDT, YNNKEL (reference sequence). The chain's CDR3 is CASSLPGLASDTQYF. CDR3 DNA: TGTGCCAGCAGCCTACCGGGACTAGCATCAGATACGCAGTATTTT.

The chain employs TRBV18 and TRBJ2-2, with D possibly TRBD1 on 6 matching bases. V lost 0 bases, J lost 3 bases, and 11 bases lay in between. This CDR3 is 16 amino acids long. The germline V gene has CDR1 KGHSH and CDR2 LQKENI. CDR3 residues: CASSPPSQGYTGELFF. CDR3 in DNA: TGTGCCAGCTCACCACCTTCACAGGGATACACCGGGGAGCTGTTTTTT.

The rearrangement uses TRBV5-4 and TRBJ2-2, with 12 positions matching TRBD2. Germline CDR1 SGHNT, CDR2 YYREEE (reference sequence). The CDR3 extends over 16 amino acids. Unmatched junction bases numbered 5, after V lost 4 bases and J lost 4 bases. CDR3 DNA sequence: TGTGCCAGCAGCGTCGGACTAGCGGGGTCCACCGGGGAGCTGTTTTTT. This codes for CASSVGLAGSTGELFF.

This clone is a singleton in its sample. The V and J genes are TRBV19 and TRBJ2-7, with TRBD1 matching 11 bases. The CDR3 is 14 amino acids. Per germline, CDR1 LNHDA and CDR2 SQIVND (reference sequence). This chain's CDR3 is CSSGQGGAGYEQYF. For the CDR3, the DNA is TGTTCCTCGGGACAGGGGGGCGCTGGCTACGAGCAGTACTTC.

V usage is TRBV24-1 and J usage is TRBJ1-2; 10 bases map to TRBD1. This CDR3 is built from 14 residues. Germline CDR1 and CDR2: KGHDR and SFDVKD. V gave up 2 bases and J gave up 6 bases; unmatched junction bases: 2. The CDR3 DNA reads TGTGCCACCAGTGATTCGGACAGGGGGAATGGCTACACCTTC. Amino acids: CATSDSDRGNGYTF.

This clone was seen a single time. V and J are TRBV7-3 and TRBJ2-2, with unresolved D. The germline V gene encodes CDR1 SGHTA and CDR2 FQGTGA. V was pared by 2 bases and J by 4 bases, with 11 bases between. The CDR3 sequence is 15 residues long. DNA for the CDR3: TGTGCCAGCAGCTTAGTGGGCAGTTTCACCGGGGAGCTGTTTTTT. This codes for CASSLVGSFTGELFF. The full variable domain, in which reference TRBV7-3 and TRBJ2-2 provide the parts outside the CDR3, is GAGVSQTPSNKVTEKGKYVELRCDPISGHTALYWYRQSLGQGPEFLIYFQGTGAADDSGLPNDRFFAVRPEGSVSTLKIQRTERGDSAVYLCASSLVGSFTGELFFGEGSRLTVL.

The rearrangement joins TRBV30 to TRBJ1-5; D unclear. CDR1 is GTSNPN and CDR2 is SVGIG in the germline V gene (reference sequence). The CDR3 consists of 13 residues. CDR3 sequence: CASAPGYNQPQHF. In nucleotides, the CDR3 is TGTGCTTCCGCCCCGGGGTACAATCAGCCCCAGCATTTT.

About this clone: An end of the junction does not agree with germline; a read error may underlie this. V and J are TRBV19 and TRBJ2-4; D uncertain. The CDR3 runs to 12 residues. The V gene's germline CDR1 is LNHDA and CDR2 SQIVND (reference sequence). This CDR3 is CASSTLLNIQYF. In DNA, the CDR3 is TGTGCCAGTAGTACCTTACTAAACATTCAGTACTTT.

This clone has only a few counts. This chain links TRBV7-9 with TRBJ2-1, with D possibly being TRBD2 (6 bases). Looked up from germline, CDR1 is SEHNR and CDR2 is FQNEAQ (reference sequence). The CDR3 sequence is 19 residues long. Trimming removed 2 bases from V and 6 bases from J, with 26 bases in between. The CDR3 DNA follows: TGTGCCAGCAGCTTAAGGTGGTTAGGGGAGCGGGCAGGAAGCAATGAGCAGTTCTTC. Translating gives CASSLRWLGERAGSNEQFF.

The chain has TRBV5-4 and TRBJ2-5, with 10 positions matching TRBD2. This CDR3 has 16 amino acids. The germline CDR1 and CDR2 sequences are SGHNT and YYREEE (reference sequence). J was trimmed by 1 base and V by 0 bases; bases with no gene match: 3. DNA of the CDR3: TGTGCCAGCAGCTTGGGGCCTAGCGGGGGCCAAGAGACCCAGTACTTC. Protein sequence: CASSLGPSGGQETQYF.

The chain has TRBV2 and TRBJ2-2, with TRBD1 matching 7 bases. Germline CDR1 reads SNHLY; CDR2 reads FYNNEI. Unmatched junction bases numbered 6, after V lost 4 bases and J lost 4 bases. The CDR3 length is 15 residues. The chain's CDR3 is CASSGPTGATGELFF. The CDR3 nucleotides read TGTGCCAGCAGTGGCCCTACAGGGGCCACCGGGGAGCTGTTTTTT.

This clone appeared a few times. V gene TRBV7-6 combines with J gene TRBJ2-5, with a weak D call TRBD2 (6 bases). The CDR3 covers 15 residues. In germline, CDR1 is SGHVS, CDR2 FNYEAQ. The V end was cut by 2 bases, the J end by 5 bases, with 15 bases between. The CDR3 DNA is TGTGCCAGCAGCTTACCTCAGTCCCGGGGGGAGACCCAGTACTTC. This sequence encodes CASSLPQSRGETQYF.

This clone was recorded a few times. The chain carries TRBV6-5 and TRBJ1-2; D is unclear. Trimming cost V 2 bases and J 5 bases, with 12 bases left between them. CDR1 and CDR2 (germline): MNHEY, SVGAGI. The CDR3 loop spans 14 amino acids. In DNA, the CDR3 is TGTGCCAGCAGTTACGAAGACACCGGTTATGGCTACACCTTC. Its protein product is CASSYEDTGYGYTF.

The chain employs TRBV19 and TRBJ2-7; no clear D gene. This CDR3 has 14 amino acids. Trimming stripped 5 bases from V and 0 bases from J, with 11 bases between. Germline CDR1 reads LNHDA; CDR2 reads SQIVND (reference sequence). Here the CDR3 reads CASSSGSYSYEQYF. The DNA for the CDR3 is TGTGCCAGTAGTTCCGGGTCCTACTCCTACGAGCAGTACTTC.

The chain combines TRBV27 with TRBJ1-6, with 8 bases aligning to TRBD1. Germline values: CDR1 MNHEY, CDR2 SMNVEV (reference sequence). J gave up 6 bases and V 8 bases, and 6 bases lay outside the gene matches. The CDR3 contains 14 residues. The CDR3 spells CASRQGSTNSPLHF. The CDR3 DNA sequence: TGTGCCAGCCGACAGGGGTCTACTAATTCACCCCTCCACTTT.